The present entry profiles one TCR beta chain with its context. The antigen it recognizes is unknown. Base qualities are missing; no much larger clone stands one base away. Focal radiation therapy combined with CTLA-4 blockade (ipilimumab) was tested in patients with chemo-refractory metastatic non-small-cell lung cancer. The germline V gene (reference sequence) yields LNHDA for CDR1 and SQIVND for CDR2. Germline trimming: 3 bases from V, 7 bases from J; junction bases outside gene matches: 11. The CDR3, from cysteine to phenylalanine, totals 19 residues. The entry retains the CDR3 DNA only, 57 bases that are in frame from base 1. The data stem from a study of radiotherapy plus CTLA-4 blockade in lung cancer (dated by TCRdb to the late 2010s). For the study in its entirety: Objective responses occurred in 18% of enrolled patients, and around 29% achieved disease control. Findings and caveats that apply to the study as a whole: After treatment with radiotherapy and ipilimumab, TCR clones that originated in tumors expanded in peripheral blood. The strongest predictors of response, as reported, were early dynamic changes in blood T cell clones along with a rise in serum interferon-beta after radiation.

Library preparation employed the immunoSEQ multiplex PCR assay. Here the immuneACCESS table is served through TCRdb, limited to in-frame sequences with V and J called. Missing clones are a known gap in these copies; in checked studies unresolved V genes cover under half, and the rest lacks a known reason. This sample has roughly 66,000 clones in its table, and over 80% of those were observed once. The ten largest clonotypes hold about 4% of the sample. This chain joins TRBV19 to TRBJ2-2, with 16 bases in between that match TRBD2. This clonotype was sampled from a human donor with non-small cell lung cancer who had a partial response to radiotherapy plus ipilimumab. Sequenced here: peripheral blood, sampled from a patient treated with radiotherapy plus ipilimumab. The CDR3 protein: CASSMAGLAGGPRVGELFF. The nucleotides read TGTGCCAGTAGTATGGCGGGACTAGCGGGAGGGCCGCGGGTCGGGGAGCTGTTTTTT.